This T cell receptor beta chain is drawn from a study of regulatory T cells in long-lasting Graves disease. Study-level points and caveats: TRBV28 was favored in persistent disease, as were TRBJ1-2 and TRBJ2-5.

In this sample, this clonotype turned up a few times. Its antigen remains unknown. TCR beta libraries were built with iRepertoire HTBI primers and Arm-PCR of CDR3 regions. TCRdb itself ran the multiplex PCR reads through MiXCR, one entry per CDR3 protein. The sample has 420,000 or so distinct CDR3 sequences; about a sixth are singletons. From germline, CDR1 is DFQATT and CDR2 SNEGSKA (reference sequence). J was trimmed by 8 bases and V by 7 bases; bases with no gene match: 4. The CDR3 is 13 amino acids. Time point indicated: newly diagnosed GD, antithyroid drugs for less than 3 months. From PBMCs, RNA was extracted and then used to make the TCR library. The same data also went into a second study, on T cells in Graves' hyperthyroidism and ophthalmopathy. In that study: Ophthalmopathy was distinguished from stable hyperthyroidism by 13 V-J signatures.

V usage is TRBV20-1 and J usage is TRBJ1-6, with 11 bases lining up with TRBD1. The sequence was obtained from a woman aged 18-29 years with Graves disease. Sequencing was performed on peripheral blood mononuclear cells (PBMCs), taken at new diagnosis, from a patient treated with antithyroid drugs. DNA of the CDR3: TGCAGTGTCCCGGGACAGGGGGATTCACCCCTCCACTTT. Amino acid sequence: CSVPGQGDSPLHF.